The 28 T cell receptor beta chains reported below all come from one sample, sequenced in a study of CD8+CD57+ T cells in acquired aplastic anemia. Profiling that covered TCR beta VDJ and CDR3 relied on genomic DNA as its template. TCRdb used MiXCR to reprocess the reads, holding one entry per CDR3 protein. The sample has around 430,000 distinct CDR3 sequences, about a third seen once. An expansion of CD8+CD57+ cells by flow cytometry had been shown in patients chosen for sequencing. The source material was sorted CD4+, CD8+, or CD8+CD57+ T cells (not recorded which) from PBMCs. Source of these receptors: a human donor with aplastic anemia.

This clonotype was counted between two and nine times. This may be a read error: a much more frequent sequence differs by one nucleotide. This sequence joins TRBV9 and TRBJ1-2, with TRBD1 matching over 8 bases. The CDR3 is 12 residues long. Losses at the gene ends were 3 bases for V and 6 bases for J; bases not matched to a gene: 1. Per the germline V gene, CDR1 is SGDLS and CDR2 is YYNGEE. The DNA of the CDR3 is TGTGCCAGCAGCGGGACAGGGAATGGCTACACCTTC. Translated, it gives CASSGTGNGYTF.

The table lists this clonotype with many counts. The chain employs TRBV24-1 and TRBJ2-1; either TRBD1 or TRBD2 may supply D (5 bases each). Germline CDR1 is KGHDR and CDR2 is SFDVKD. The CDR3 spans 13 residues. Trimming stripped 4 bases from V and 5 bases from J, with 8 bases between. DNA of the CDR3: TGTGCCACCAGTGAGTGGGACCACAATGAGCAGTTCTTC. Protein sequence: CATSEWDHNEQFF.

With respect to this clonotype: A much larger clone sits a single nucleotide away, making a read error possible. The chain recombines TRBV9 with TRBJ1-6; 11 bases map to TRBD1. The CDR3 consists of 15 residues. Germline lookup yields CDR1 SGDLS and CDR2 YYNGEE. V was pared by 2 bases and J by 11 bases, with 6 bases of the junction left unmatched. The CDR3 DNA reads TGTGCCAGCAGCGTGGGGACAGGGGGGAATCCACCCCTCCACTTT. It is translated as CASSVGTGGNPPLHF.

Worth noting for this clonotype: Being one base from a much bigger clone, this may be a read error. The rearrangement links TRBV9 to TRBJ2-7; TRBD1 aligns across 7 bases. CDR3 size: 15 residues. Germline lookup yields CDR1 SGDLS and CDR2 YYNGEE. With 4 bases clipped from V and 3 bases from J, the junction kept 10 bases outside the gene matches. For the CDR3, the DNA is TGTGCCAGCAGCCCAGGGACAGCCTCCTTCTACGAGCAGTACGTC. This gives the protein CASSPGTASFYEQYV.

In its sample, this clonotype was seen a few times. The CDR3 bases are TGTGCCAGCAGTTATTCTTCCTCTGGAAACACCATATATTTT. Translating it yields CASSYSSSGNTIYF. This sequence joins TRBV2 and TRBJ1-3; D gene uncertain. The V and J ends lost 5 bases and 0 bases respectively, with 8 bases between them. CDR3 size: 14 residues. In germline, CDR1 is SNHLY, CDR2 FYNNEI.

The table lists this clonotype with many counts. V usage is TRBV15 and J usage is TRBJ2-3, with D possibly being TRBD2 (6 bases). V lost 1 base and J lost 11, with 13 bases in between. The length of the CDR3 is 13 residues. Germline CDR1 LNHNV, CDR2 YYDKDF (reference sequence). The CDR3 region is CATSRVRGGRQYF. Written as DNA, the CDR3 is TGTGCCACCAGCAGAGTGCGGGGTGGGAGGCAGTATTTT. Using reference TRBV15 and TRBJ2-3 for the parts outside the CDR3, the full variable domain is DAMVIQNPRYQVTQFGKPVTLSCSQTLNHNVMYWYQQKSSQAPKLLFHYYDKDFNNEADTPDNFQSRRPNTSFCFLDIRSPGLGDTAMYLCATSRVRGGRQYFGPGTRLTVL.

The table lists this clonotype with a few counts. The V and J genes are TRBV7-2 and TRBJ2-1, with D possibly called TRBD1 or TRBD2 (5 bases each). From germline, CDR1 is SGHTA and CDR2 FQGNSA. V gave up 5 bases and J gave up 15 bases, with 26 bases separating them. This CDR3 has 15 amino acids. Here the CDR3 reads CASSTHTMSPGPGFF. The CDR3 DNA reads as TGTGCCAGCAGCACACACACGATGAGCCCGGGACCAGGGTTCTTC.

The chain uses TRBV19 and TRBJ1-2; D is undetermined. The CDR3 totals 13 residues. Looked up from germline, CDR1 is LNHDA and CDR2 is SQIVND (reference sequence). Trimming removed 9 bases from V and 5 bases from J, with 16 bases in between. The CDR3 nucleotides read TGTGCCAGCAGCCCGGGTTCGGGTTATGGCTACACCTTC. It translates to CASSPGSGYGYTF.

The V gene is TRBV6-2 or TRBV6-3, the J gene TRBJ2-3; 8 bases line up with TRBD2. V was pared by 2 bases and J by 0 bases, with 7 bases of the junction left unmatched. The CDR3 runs to 17 residues. Per the germline V gene, CDR1 is MNHEY and CDR2 is SVGEGT. The CDR3 coding sequence is TGTGCCAGCAGTTACGGTATCGGGGGGGATAGCACAGATACGCAGTATTTT. It yields the protein CASSYGIGGDSTDTQYF.

The gene calls are TRBV13 and TRBJ1-4; maybe TRBD1 (5 bases). Germline CDR1 and CDR2: PRHDT and FYEKMQ (reference sequence). CDR3 length: 14 amino acids. Trimming left V 8 bases short and J 4 bases short, with 14 bases between. CDR3 DNA: TGTGCCAGCGGTTGGGACCGCGATAATGAAAAACTGTTTTTT. Residues: CASGWDRDNEKLFF. The full variable domain, rest sourced from reference TRBV13 and TRBJ1-4, is AAGVIQSPRHLIKEKRETATLKCYPIPRHDTVYWYQQGPGQDPQFLISFYEKMQSDKGSIPDRFSAQQFSDYHSELNMSSLELGDSALYFCASGWDRDNEKLFFGSGTQLSVL.

The table lists this clonotype with many counts. The chain links TRBV6-1 to TRBJ1-6, with D unresolved. The germline V gene encodes CDR1 MNHNS and CDR2 SASEGT. The CDR3 sequence is 13 residues long. The V end was cut by 5 bases, the J end by 7 bases, with 9 bases between. DNA of the CDR3: TGTGCCAGCAGTACCGGACGGAATTCACCCCTCCACTTT. Its translation is CASSTGRNSPLHF.

This clonotype has more than one count but fewer than ten. This chain uses TRBV4-2 with TRBJ2-7, with 8 positions matching TRBD2. The germline CDR1 and CDR2 sequences are LGHNA and YNFKEQ. J gave up 7 bases and V 8 bases, and 10 bases lay outside the gene matches. This CDR3 contains 13 residues. The CDR3 bases are TGTGCCAGCGTCGGCGGGGGGCTCTATGAGCAGTACTTC. Translation gives CASVGGGLYEQYF.

This clonotype was seen a handful of times. The chain employs TRBV12-3 or TRBV12-4 and TRBJ1-3, with a weak D call TRBD1 (5 bases). The CDR3 sequence is 16 residues long. V lost 6 bases and J 0 bases, leaving 15 bases between the germline ends. CDR3 residues: CASSVMGRSSGNTIYF. Written as DNA, the CDR3 is TGTGCCAGCAGCGTCATGGGACGGAGCTCTGGAAACACCATATATTTT.

In its sample, this clonotype was seen once. The chain recombines TRBV29-1 with TRBJ1-6; 9 bases agree with TRBD1. This CDR3 has 13 residues. Per the germline V gene, CDR1 is SQVTM and CDR2 is ANQGSEA. With V trimmed by 8 bases and J by 10 bases, 9 bases remained unmatched. This CDR3 reads CSKGQGFESPLHF. CDR3 in DNA: TGCAGCAAAGGACAGGGGTTTGAGTCACCCCTCCACTTT.

In regard to this clonotype: Given a much more abundant clone one base away, this may be a read error. The V gene is TRBV9, the J gene TRBJ1-6; D call uncertain. CDR3 size: 15 residues. The germline V gene has CDR1 SGDLS and CDR2 YYNGEE. V was cut by 3 bases and J by 5 bases, with 12 bases left in between. The CDR3 nucleotides read TGTGCCAGCAGCGGCAGCGCCAACCATAATTCACCCCTCCACTTT. It encodes CASSGSANHNSPLHF.

This sequence joins TRBV29-1 and TRBJ2-7; D is tentatively TRBD1 or TRBD2 (5 bases each). V lost 6 bases and J 3 bases, leaving 12 bases between the germline ends. Looked up from germline, CDR1 is SQVTM and CDR2 is ANQGSEA. This CDR3 spans 12 amino acids. The CDR3 region has the DNA TGCAGCGTCGCCGGGACGAACTACGAGCAGTACTTC. Amino acid sequence: CSVAGTNYEQYF.

The rearrangement joins TRBV30 to TRBJ2-7, with a tentative D call TRBD1 (5 bases). Germline CDR1 GTSNPN, CDR2 SVGIG (reference sequence). Trimming took off 5 bases at V and 2 bases at J, with 10 bases between the two ends. This CDR3 contains 12 residues. Written as DNA, the CDR3 is TGTGCCTGGTACAGGACCACCTACGAGCAGTACTTC. Its protein is CAWYRTTYEQYF.

This clonotype turned up a few times. The chain employs TRBV10-3 and TRBJ2-1; no clear D. CDR3 length: 13 residues. Germline values: CDR1 ENHRY, CDR2 SYGVKD. The ends were cut back, 8 bases at V and 8 bases at J, with 16 bases in the middle. The CDR3 sequence: CAIRGSSTDEQFF. CDR3 coding DNA: TGTGCCATCCGAGGCAGTAGTACGGATGAGCAGTTCTTC.

This clonotype was counted between two and nine times. The rearrangement links TRBV20-1 to TRBJ1-2; D is ambiguous. The CDR3 totals 14 residues. Trimming shortened V by 3 bases and J by 0 bases, and 11 bases separated the two germline ends. Germline values: CDR1 DFQATT, CDR2 SNEGSKA (reference sequence). CDR3 protein: CSASKESANYGYTF. CDR3 bases: TGCAGTGCTAGCAAAGAAAGCGCTAACTATGGCTACACCTTC.

This clonotype was recorded a few times. The chain uses TRBV7-2 and TRBJ1-5, with no clear D. The V end lost 1 base, the J end lost 5 bases, and 3 bases lay between the germline ends. The CDR3 spans 12 residues. CDR1 is SGHTA and CDR2 is FQGNSA in the germline V gene. The DNA of the CDR3 is TGTGCCAGCAGCTTAGGGCATCAGCCCCAGCATTTT. Its translation: CASSLGHQPQHF.

This clonotype was detected ten times or more. The rearrangement joins TRBV11-3 to TRBJ2-7; TRBD1 is a possible D gene (5 bases). CDR1 is SGHNT, CDR2 YENEEA, per germline. The CDR3 sequence is 13 residues long. Trimming cost V 0 bases and J 6 bases, with 9 bases left between them. The DNA for the CDR3 is TGTGCCAGCAGCTTAGACAGGGAATTCGAGCAGTACTTC. As protein: CASSLDREFEQYF.

The rearrangement links TRBV2 to TRBJ1-6, with D hard to call. Germline V gene sequence: CDR1 SNHLY, CDR2 FYNNEI. The CDR3 sequence is 14 residues long. Trimming pared 8 bases from V and 10 bases from J, leaving 18 bases between. The CDR3 region has the DNA TGTGCCAGCCGGAGGGAGAACTATGGCTCACCCCTCCACTTT. Encoded protein: CASRRENYGSPLHF.

J is TRBJ2-5 and V is TRBV11-1, with D perhaps being TRBD1 or TRBD2 (5 bases each). The end of the DNA aligns better with TRBJ2-7, so the J call may be wrong. The CDR3 extends over 20 amino acids. Germline loops: CDR1 SGHAT, CDR2 FQDESV (reference sequence). The CDR3 DNA sequence: TGTGCCAGCTGGGGCGTGGGGGATCGGTTTTCAGGTATTTCAGACTACGAGCAGTACTTC. This sequence encodes CASWGVGDRFSGISDYEQYF.

As for this clonotype: A much bigger clone sits one base away, suggesting this may be a read error. The chain employs TRBV7-2 and TRBJ1-2; D gene ambiguous. This CDR3 has 15 residues. The germline gives CDR1 SGHTA, CDR2 FQGNSA. Trimming removed 5 bases from V and 4 bases from J, with 17 bases in between. The CDR3 here is CASSASGPASYGYTF. CDR3 sequence (DNA): TGTGCCAGCAGCGCATCTGGGCCCGCTAGCTATGGCTACACCTTC.

The chain joins TRBV7-3 to TRBJ2-1; D possibly matches TRBD1 or TRBD2 (6 bases each). The germline V gene has CDR1 SGHTA and CDR2 FQGTGA. Trimming left V 0 bases short and J 9 bases short, with 15 bases between. This CDR3 contains 15 residues. The CDR3 loop reads CASSLTGGIKGEQFF. In DNA form, the CDR3 reads TGTGCCAGCAGCTTAACCGGGGGCATAAAAGGTGAGCAGTTCTTC.

The gene calls are TRBV20-1 and TRBJ2-3; TRBD1 might be the D (6 bases). The CDR3 is 13 amino acids. The ends were cut back, 6 bases at V and 7 bases at J, with 17 bases in the middle. Germline CDR1 is DFQATT and CDR2 is SNEGSKA (reference sequence). The CDR3 protein is CSAHGQNTNTQYF. The CDR3 bases are TGCAGTGCGCATGGACAGAATACAAATACGCAGTATTTT.

The sample holds a few counts of this clonotype. The rearrangement uses TRBV30 and TRBJ1-4; TRBD1 agrees at 10 bases. This CDR3 has 14 amino acids. V was clipped by 3 bases and J by 8 bases; unmatched bases: 6. The germline V gene has CDR1 GTSNPN and CDR2 SVGIG (reference sequence). The CDR3 reads CAWSRDRGWEKLFF. The CDR3 DNA reads as TGTGCCTGGAGCCGGGACAGGGGTTGGGAAAAACTGTTTTTT.

This clonotype was counted many times. The chain is built from TRBV14 and TRBJ2-7, with 9 bases aligning to TRBD2. CDR1 SGHDN and CDR2 FVKESK come from the germline V gene. This CDR3 spans 14 amino acids. J lost 5 bases, V lost 4 bases, and 6 bases had no gene match. The CDR3 DNA reads as TGTGCCAGCAGCCCGATAGCGGGGGTGGACGAGCAGTACTTC. Protein product: CASSPIAGVDEQYF.